This TCR beta chain came from a study of CXCR3-negative and CXCR3-positive naive CD8 T cells. Broader study findings: Naive cells positive for CXCR3 carried more hydrophobic TRB CDR3s than CXCR3-negative ones. TRB CDR3 properties were used to infer TCR strength, and surface CD5 was comparable between naive subsets. Memory cells diverged, while naive CXCR3-positive and CXCR3-negative cells had similar TRBV-TRBJ usage.

The germline V gene has CDR1 SGHRS and CDR2 YFSETQ. The CDR3 is 17 residues long. The TRB libraries of cDNA were built by UMI-labeled 5' RACE. One entry per CDR3 protein, without DNA, is what TCRdb gives after re-calling the 5' RACE reads. There are 90,000 to 95,000 distinct CDR3 sequences in the sample, with around 1.7% held by the top ten. A word on this clonotype: The target antigen is unknown.

The source material was naive CXCR3- CD8+ T cells from blood. Specified subset: CD45RO-CCR7+CD27+CD95- naive CD8+ T cells lacking CXCR3 (TNR3-). J is TRBJ2-6 and V is TRBV5-1; TCRdb calls TRBD1, which cannot be checked without DNA. This sequence was found in a human donor in good health. Some clones in this sample may be carry-over from other donors' samples. The CDR3 loop reads CASSSTGGRNGANVLTF.